This T cell receptor (beta chain) was found in a study of blood T cell repertoires in COVID-19 (dated by TCRdb to 2020 to 2021). Background for the entire study: Collaborator samples came from the United States, Italy and Spain and covered acute and convalescent phases of COVID-19. Samples were obtained from the ongoing ImmuneRACE study (first 160 participants) and from some 1,200 subjects provided by 6 global collaborators. The dataset comprised deeply sampled blood TCRbeta repertoires from subjects exposed to, actively infected with, or recovered from COVID-19. Where available, HLA class I and class II types were obtained from metadata supplied by the sample provider rather than from assay-based typing. The prospective study material was composed of cDNA or gDNA derived from T cells, B-cell-depleted T cells, or PBMCs. Sample metadata almost always included a de-identified subject ID, COVID-19 status, age in years and sex. The repertoires were released in a freely available public database meant as a resource for research on the immune response to SARS-CoV-2. Overall study results and their limits: The amount of clinical and demographic metadata varied by source and participant and was provided uncurated.

Comment on this clone: The target of this receptor is not known. Base qualities are not provided; no much larger clone lies one nucleotide away.

Participants in the prospective study were enrolled through a virtual design, were aged roughly 18 to 90 years, and lived in roughly 24 United States geographic areas. In the prospective study, cohorts were assigned on the basis of participant-reported clinical history obtained from a screening survey and a study questionnaire. For ImmuneRACE Cohort 3, a participant was defined as recovered based on two consecutive negative NP/OP PCR tests, clearance by a healthcare professional, or resolution of symptoms. In the prospective study, mobile phlebotomists collected whole blood, serum and a nasopharyngeal or oropharyngeal swab from each participant. Additional blood draws and questionnaires over a 2-month period could optionally be provided by prospective study participants. Before DNA extraction, prospective study blood samples were shipped either frozen or at room temperature. The immunoSEQ Assay, a bias-controlled multiplex PCR, was used to amplify TCRbeta CDR3 regions from genomic DNA. In the source study's methods: Nucleated cell counts per sample were estimated from amplification of reference gene primers within the assay. Sequence reads were collapsed and filtered to measure the absolute abundance of every unique TCRbeta CDR3 rearrangement. Productive Simpson clonality was computed per sample as the square root of Simpson's diversity index over productive rearrangements. Not all clones reach the TCRdb copy of this immuneACCESS table, which keeps in-frame sequences only. Checked studies attribute under half of the gap to unresolved V genes and leave the rest unexplained. That table is the source of V, J and clone size, and D and trimming were worked out from the DNA. The sample table shows around 150,000 clones, and over 70% are seen once. Together, the top ten hold around 10% of the sample.

Spanning cysteine to phenylalanine, the CDR3 consists of 17 amino acids. The read is trimmed to its CDR3 DNA, 51 bases read in frame from base 1. Here V drops 3 bases and J drops 6 bases, and the junction holds 14 bases not matched to any gene. Taken from the germline V gene, the CDR1 and CDR2 loops are KGHSH and LQKENI. This receptor was identified in a man in his fifties who had recovered from COVID-19. Input material: PBMCs or T cells enriched from blood (not recorded which). The chain links TRBV18 with TRBJ2-7; TRBD1 agrees with 10 junctional bases. The DNA is TGTGCCAGCTCACCCGATCAATCGACAGGGGGCTGGGGCGAGCAGTACTTC. Its protein product is CASSPDQSTGGWGEQYF.